This T cell receptor beta chain came from a study of CD8+ T cells in alopecia areata. Study overall: Oral tofacitinib (5 to 10 mg twice daily) was administered to treated patients. Tofacitinib therapy took 6 to 18 months; 6 months off drug came after.

The CDR3 sequence is 13 residues long. The germline CDR1 and CDR2 sequences are SGHTA and FQGNSA. V lost 3 bases, J lost 5 bases, and 8 bases lay in between. Reverse transcription of extracted RNA yielded cDNA, which provided the sequencing template. Assay used: immunoSEQ multiplex PCR; TCRdb lists only in-frame clones, some missing. The sample consists of 130,000 to 150,000 clones, approximately 50% of them appearing once. This sequence was found in a human donor with alopecia areata. J is TRBJ2-1 and V is TRBV7-2; D remains unclear. The material was CD4+ T cells sorted from blood, obtained at week 0. Here the CDR3 DNA reads TGTGCCAGCAGCTTCAACCGGGACAATGAGCAGTTCTTC. Amino acids: CASSFNRDNEQFF.